This T cell receptor (beta chain) was recovered during a study of persistence of HIV-infected CD4 T cells. Sequencing used immunoSEQ version 4 in survey mode. Here immunoSEQ multiplex PCR was the method, and the copy in TCRdb shows in-frame clones only, minus some. The sample shows 25,000 to 35,000 clones, roughly four fifths of them seen only once. Cells were stimulated with CMV-infected fibroblast lysates at roughly 10 ug/mL. CD40L-negative CD69-negative CD45RO-high memory CD4+ T cells were sorted as populations depleted of antigen-responding cells. This clone has only one observation. Antigen unknown. This clonotype was obtained from an adult man with HIV who was CMV-seropositive. The sequencing here drew on CD4+ T cells sorted from PBMCs after 18-hour stimulation, taken from a patient who received antiretroviral therapy.

As DNA, the CDR3 is TGTGCCAGCAGCTTAGAGGCAGGAAGAGGGAAAGAGACCCAGTACTTC. This encodes CASSLEAGRGKETQYF. V gene TRBV7-9 combines with J gene TRBJ2-5, with D perhaps TRBD2 (5 bases). This CDR3 spans 16 amino acids. The germline V gene encodes CDR1 SEHNR and CDR2 FQNEAQ (reference sequence). The V end lost 1 base, the J end lost 3 bases, and 15 bases lay between the germline ends.